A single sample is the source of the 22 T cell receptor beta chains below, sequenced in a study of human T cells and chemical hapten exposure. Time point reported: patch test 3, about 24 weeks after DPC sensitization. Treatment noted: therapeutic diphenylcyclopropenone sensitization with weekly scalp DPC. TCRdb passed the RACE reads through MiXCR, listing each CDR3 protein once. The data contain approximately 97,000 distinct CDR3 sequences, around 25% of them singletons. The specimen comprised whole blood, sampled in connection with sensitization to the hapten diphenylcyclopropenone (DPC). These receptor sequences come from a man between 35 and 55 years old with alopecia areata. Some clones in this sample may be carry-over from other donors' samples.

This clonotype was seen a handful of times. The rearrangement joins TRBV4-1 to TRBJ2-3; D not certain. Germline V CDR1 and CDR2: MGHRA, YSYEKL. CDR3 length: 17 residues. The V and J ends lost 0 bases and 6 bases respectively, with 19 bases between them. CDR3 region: CASSQDKTGRPGDTQYF. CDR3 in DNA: TGCGCCAGCAGCCAAGATAAGACGGGCCGGCCCGGGGATACGCAGTATTTT.

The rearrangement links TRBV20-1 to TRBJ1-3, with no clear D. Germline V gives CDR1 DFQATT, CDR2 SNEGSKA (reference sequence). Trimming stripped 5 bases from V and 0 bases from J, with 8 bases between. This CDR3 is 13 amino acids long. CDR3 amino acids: CSAYKSSGNTIYF. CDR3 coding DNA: TGCAGTGCTTACAAAAGCTCTGGAAACACCATATATTTT.

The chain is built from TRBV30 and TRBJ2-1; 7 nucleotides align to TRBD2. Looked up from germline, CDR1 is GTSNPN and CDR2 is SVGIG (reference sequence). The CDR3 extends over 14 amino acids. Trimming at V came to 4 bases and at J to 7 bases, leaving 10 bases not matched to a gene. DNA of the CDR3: TGTGCCTGGACCTCTTTGACTAGCTGGAATGAGCAGTTCTTC. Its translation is CAWTSLTSWNEQFF.

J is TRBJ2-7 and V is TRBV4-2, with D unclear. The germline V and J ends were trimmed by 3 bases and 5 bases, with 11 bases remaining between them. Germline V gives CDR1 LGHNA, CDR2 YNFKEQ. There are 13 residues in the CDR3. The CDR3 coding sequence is TGTGCCAGCAGCCACCCCCCACCTGACGAGCAGTACTTC. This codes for CASSHPPPDEQYF.

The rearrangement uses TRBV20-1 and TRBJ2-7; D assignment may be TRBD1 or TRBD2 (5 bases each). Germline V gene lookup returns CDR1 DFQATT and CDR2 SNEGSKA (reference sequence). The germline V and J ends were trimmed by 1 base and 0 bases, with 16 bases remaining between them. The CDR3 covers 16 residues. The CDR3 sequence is CSARAPGTRSSYEQYF. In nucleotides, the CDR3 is TGCAGTGCTAGAGCCCCCGGGACCCGAAGCTCCTACGAGCAGTACTTC.

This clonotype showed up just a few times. The CDR3 DNA reads TGTGCCAGCAGCCAAGACTTAGGGACATACGAGCAGTACTTC. It encodes CASSQDLGTYEQYF. This chain uses TRBV4-2 with TRBJ2-7, with D tentatively TRBD1 (6 bases). CDR1 is LGHNA and CDR2 is YNFKEQ in the germline V gene. This CDR3 contains 14 residues. Trimming took 0 bases from V and 4 from J, leaving 10 bases between them.

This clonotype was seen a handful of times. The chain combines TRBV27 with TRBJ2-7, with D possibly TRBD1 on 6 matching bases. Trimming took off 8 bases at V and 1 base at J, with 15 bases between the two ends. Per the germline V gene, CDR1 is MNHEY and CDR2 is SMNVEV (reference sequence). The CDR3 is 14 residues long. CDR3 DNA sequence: TGTGCCAGCGCTACGCAGGGGCTGTCCTACGAGCAGTACTTC. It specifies CASATQGLSYEQYF.

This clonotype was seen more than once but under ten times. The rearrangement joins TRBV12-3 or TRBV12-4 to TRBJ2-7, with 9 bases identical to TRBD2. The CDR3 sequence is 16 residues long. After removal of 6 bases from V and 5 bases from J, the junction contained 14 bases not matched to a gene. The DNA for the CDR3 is TGTGCCAGCAGCCCAGGGGTGTCTAGCGGGACCGACGAGCAGTACTTC. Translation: CASSPGVSSGTDEQYF.

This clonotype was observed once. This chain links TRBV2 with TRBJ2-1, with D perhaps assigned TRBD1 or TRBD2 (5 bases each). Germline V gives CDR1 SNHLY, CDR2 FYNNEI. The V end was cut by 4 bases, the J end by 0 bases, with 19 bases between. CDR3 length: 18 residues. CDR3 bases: TGTGCCAGCAGTGGGGGCCAGGATAGCGCGAGCTCCTACAATGAGCAGTTCTTC. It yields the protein CASSGGQDSASSYNEQFF.

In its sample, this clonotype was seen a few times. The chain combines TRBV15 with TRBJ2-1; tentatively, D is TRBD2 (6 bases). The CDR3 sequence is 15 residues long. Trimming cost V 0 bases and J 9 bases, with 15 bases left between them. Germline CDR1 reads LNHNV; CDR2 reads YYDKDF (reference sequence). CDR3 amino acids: CATSRDRGVGAEQFF. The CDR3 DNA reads TGTGCCACCAGCAGAGATCGCGGGGTTGGAGCTGAGCAGTTCTTC.

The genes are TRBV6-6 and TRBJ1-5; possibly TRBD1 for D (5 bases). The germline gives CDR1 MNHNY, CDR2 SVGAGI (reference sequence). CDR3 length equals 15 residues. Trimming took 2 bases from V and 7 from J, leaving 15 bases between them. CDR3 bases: TGTGCCAGCAGTTACGATGAGGGGCCGTTACAGCCCCAGCATTTT. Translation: CASSYDEGPLQPQHF.

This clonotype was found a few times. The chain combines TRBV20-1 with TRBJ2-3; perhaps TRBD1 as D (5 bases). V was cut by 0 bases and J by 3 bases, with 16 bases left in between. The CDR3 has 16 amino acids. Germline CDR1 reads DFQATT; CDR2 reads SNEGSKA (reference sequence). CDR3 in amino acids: CSARDPQGFGTDTQYF. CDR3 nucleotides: TGCAGTGCTAGAGATCCGCAGGGTTTTGGGACAGATACGCAGTATTTT.

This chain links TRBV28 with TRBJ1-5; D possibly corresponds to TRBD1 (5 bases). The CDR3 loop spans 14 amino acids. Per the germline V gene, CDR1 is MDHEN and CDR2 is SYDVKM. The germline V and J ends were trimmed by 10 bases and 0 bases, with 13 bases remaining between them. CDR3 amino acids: CATMDIYSNQPQHF. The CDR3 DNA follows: TGTGCCACCATGGACATATATAGCAATCAGCCCCAGCATTTT.

The CDR3 here is CASSYSFSTDTQYF. CDR3 nucleotides: TGTGCCAGCAGTTACTCGTTCAGCACAGATACGCAGTATTTT. The chain joins TRBV6-2 or TRBV6-3 to TRBJ2-3; D is unclear. CDR1 and CDR2 (germline): MNHEY, SVGEGT. Trimming removed 0 bases from V and 0 bases from J, with 4 bases in between. The CDR3 runs to 14 residues.

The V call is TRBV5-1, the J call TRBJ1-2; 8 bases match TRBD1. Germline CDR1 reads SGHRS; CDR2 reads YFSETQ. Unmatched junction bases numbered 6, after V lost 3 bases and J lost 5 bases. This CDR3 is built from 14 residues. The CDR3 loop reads CASSWGTGPYGYTF. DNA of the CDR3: TGCGCCAGCAGCTGGGGGACAGGTCCTTATGGCTACACCTTC.

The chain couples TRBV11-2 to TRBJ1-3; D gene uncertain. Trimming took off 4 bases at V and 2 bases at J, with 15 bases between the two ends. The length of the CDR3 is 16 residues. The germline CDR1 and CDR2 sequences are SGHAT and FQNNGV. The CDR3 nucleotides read TGTGCCAGCAGCTCCCCGTTAGCAGGCCCTGGAAACACCATATATTTT. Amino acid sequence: CASSSPLAGPGNTIYF.

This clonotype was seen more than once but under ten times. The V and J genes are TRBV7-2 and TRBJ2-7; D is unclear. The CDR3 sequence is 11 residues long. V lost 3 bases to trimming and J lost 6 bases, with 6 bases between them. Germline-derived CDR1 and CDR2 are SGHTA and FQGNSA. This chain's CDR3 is CASSFLLEQYF. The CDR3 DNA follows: TGTGCCAGCAGCTTTTTGCTCGAGCAGTACTTC.

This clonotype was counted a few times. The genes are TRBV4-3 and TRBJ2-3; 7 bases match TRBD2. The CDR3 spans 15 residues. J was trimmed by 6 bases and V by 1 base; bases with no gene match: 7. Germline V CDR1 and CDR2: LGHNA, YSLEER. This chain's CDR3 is CASSQVGGEGDTQYF. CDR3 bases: TGCGCCAGCAGCCAAGTCGGTGGGGAGGGGGATACGCAGTATTTT.

The CDR3 here is CASSQGGQPTDTQYF. DNA of the CDR3: TGTGCCAGCAGCCAAGGGGGACAGCCCACAGATACGCAGTATTTT. This chain joins TRBV4-2 and TRBJ2-3; TRBD1 agrees at 7 bases. CDR1 and CDR2 (germline): LGHNA, YNFKEQ. The CDR3 sequence is 15 residues long. V shed 1 base and J 2 bases; nucleotides not matched to a gene: 3.

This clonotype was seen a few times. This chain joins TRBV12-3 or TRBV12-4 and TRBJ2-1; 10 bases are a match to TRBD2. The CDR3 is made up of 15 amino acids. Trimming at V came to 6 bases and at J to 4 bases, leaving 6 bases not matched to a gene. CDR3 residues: CASRELAGRYNEQFF. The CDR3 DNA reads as TGTGCCAGCAGAGAACTAGCGGGAAGATACAATGAGCAGTTCTTC.

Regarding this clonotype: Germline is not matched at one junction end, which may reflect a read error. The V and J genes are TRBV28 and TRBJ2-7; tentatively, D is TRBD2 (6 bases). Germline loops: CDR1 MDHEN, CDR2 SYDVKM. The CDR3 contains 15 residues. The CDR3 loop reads CASSDPGEASLEQCF. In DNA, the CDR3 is TGTGCCAGCAGTGACCCGGGAGAGGCCTCCCTCGAGCAGTGCTTC.

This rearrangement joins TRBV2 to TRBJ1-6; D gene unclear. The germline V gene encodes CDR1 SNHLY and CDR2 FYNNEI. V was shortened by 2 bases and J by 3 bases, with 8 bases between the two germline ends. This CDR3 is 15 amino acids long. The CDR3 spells CASSETGSYNSPLHF. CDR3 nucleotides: TGTGCCAGCAGTGAAACCGGAAGCTATAATTCACCCCTCCACTTT.